In this sample, the clone carrying this T cell receptor (beta chain) turned up a few times. Individual cDNA molecules received unique molecular identifiers during library preparation. MiXCR was run by TCRdb on the 5' RACE reads, yielding one entry per CDR3 protein. Of about 62,000 distinct CDR3 sequences listed, about 9.9% are singletons. This record comes from a study of early T cells in non-severe SARS-CoV-2 infection. Study as a whole: Whole-blood bulk RNA, unsorted, was sequenced, and chains were unpaired.

The sequencing sample was made of whole blood. The receptor was derived from an adult who was a healthcare worker with PCR-confirmed SARS-CoV-2 infection or an uninfected control (not recorded which).

CDR3: CASSQVTSGANTGELFF. The CDR3 nucleotides read TGTGCCAGCAGCCAAGTGACTAGCGGGGCGAACACCGGGGAGCTGTTTTTT. This sequence joins TRBV3-1 and TRBJ2-2; TRBD2 matches at 11 bases. Germline CDR1 is LGHDT and CDR2 is YNNKEL (reference sequence). V shed 1 base, J shed 0 bases, and the junction held 1 base outside the gene matches. CDR3 size: 17 residues.